This T cell receptor beta chain was sequenced for a study of T cell responses to AZD1222 COVID-19 vaccine. Study-wide context: Investigators merged groups given second doses at roughly 4 or roughly 12 weeks. Study-wide findings and caveats: There were vaccine-associated CD4 TCRs across spike, dominant at 160-218 and 743-854. Only 6 or 7 individuals given AZD1222 were seropositive at baseline.

The assay was immunoSEQ multiplex PCR, and TCRdb's table has in-frame clones only and misses some. Of about 120,000 clones listed, 80% to 90% were seen once; the top ten hold about 1.6%. On this clone: Its antigen is not known.

Sequences were derived from peripheral blood, sampled on day 0 of AZD1222 vaccination. This clonotype originated in an adult in good health.

CDR3 sequence: CASSLVNSGLGYTF. CDR3 coding DNA: TGTGCCAGCAGCTTGGTCAACTCCGGGCTCGGCTACACCTTC. The chain couples TRBV7-9 to TRBJ1-2, with D uncertain. This CDR3 is 14 amino acids long. Germline CDR1 reads SEHNR; CDR2 reads FQNEAQ (reference sequence). With 3 bases removed from V and 8 bases from J, the gap between germline ends came to 16 bases.